The 11 T cell receptor beta chains below were found in one sample sequenced in a study of PD-1 blockade in classical Hodgkin lymphoma. This table comes from immunoSEQ multiplex PCR, and its TCRdb copy is limited to in-frame clones, with some not included. The sample records over 60,000 clones, over 85% being singletons. Documented time point: cycle 4 day 1 (C4D1), after around six weeks of nivolumab. Every patient had relapsed following autologous stem cell transplantation, and cohorts differed in brentuximab vedotin exposure. Here the sequenced sample was peripheral blood mononuclear cells (PBMCs), taken before the fourth cycle of nivolumab. The receptors originated from a human donor with classical Hodgkin lymphoma.

V usage is TRBV18 and J usage is TRBJ1-6; unclear D gene. Germline V gene sequence: CDR1 KGHSH, CDR2 LQKENI. Trimming removed 2 bases at V and 4 bases at J, with 12 bases between. The CDR3 consists of 16 residues. DNA of the CDR3: TGTGCCAGCTCACCAGTGGTTGAGGCTTATAATTCACCCCTCCACTTT. It specifies CASSPVVEAYNSPLHF.

V usage is TRBV4-2 and J usage is TRBJ2-5; no clear D. The CDR3 loop spans 14 amino acids. Germline loops: CDR1 LGHNA, CDR2 YNFKEQ. V shed 1 base and J shed 5 bases, with 11 bases lying between them. CDR3 nucleotides: TGTGCCAGCAGCCAAGGGCTAGAGTTGGAGACCCAGTACTTC. Its protein is CASSQGLELETQYF.

The V and J genes are TRBV28 and TRBJ2-5; 7 nucleotides align to TRBD1. V shed 4 bases, J shed 5 bases, and the junction held 10 bases outside the gene matches. The CDR3 runs to 15 residues. The germline CDR1 and CDR2 sequences are MDHEN and SYDVKM. CDR3 sequence reads: CASSSQGPSYETQYF. In DNA, the CDR3 is TGTGCCAGCAGTTCACAGGGGCCGAGTTATGAGACCCAGTACTTC.

The chain carries TRBV14 and TRBJ2-1; either TRBD1 or TRBD2 may fit D (6 bases each). This CDR3 has 14 residues. The germline V gene encodes CDR1 SGHDN and CDR2 FVKESK. The V and J ends lost 2 bases and 8 bases respectively, with 13 bases between them. The CDR3 is CASSQRGAWDEQFF. DNA of the CDR3: TGTGCCAGCAGCCAAAGGGGGGCGTGGGATGAGCAGTTCTTC.

The DNA of the CDR3 is TGTGCCAGCAGCGCACTACAGGGAGGGGGCCAAGAGACCCAGTACTTC. As protein: CASSALQGGGQETQYF. The chain is built from TRBV5-4 and TRBJ2-5; a weak D match, TRBD2 (7 bases). Trimming took off 4 bases at V and 1 base at J, with 17 bases between the two ends. There are 16 residues in the CDR3. The germline CDR1 and CDR2 sequences are SGHNT and YYREEE (reference sequence).

The genes are TRBV5-6 and TRBJ2-3; 9 bases fit TRBD2. The V gene's germline CDR1 is SGHDT and CDR2 YYEEEE. After removal of 2 bases from V and 4 bases from J, the junction contained 8 bases not matched to a gene. The CDR3 contains 16 residues. This chain's CDR3 is CASSLLASGTPDTQYF. The CDR3 coding sequence is TGTGCCAGCAGCTTATTGGCTAGCGGGACCCCAGATACGCAGTATTTT.

A remark on this clone: Being one base from a much bigger clone, this may be a read error. The sample contains more than one DNA sequence encoding this CDR3. This chain connects TRBV19 to TRBJ1-5, with a tentative D call TRBD1 (6 bases). The CDR3 is 15 amino acids. Germline-derived CDR1 and CDR2 are LNHDA and SQIVND (reference sequence). CDR3 bases: TGTGCCAGTAGCCGGGACACCTATAGCAATCAGCCTCAGCATTTT. Amino acid sequence: CASSRDTYSNQPQHF.

The V and J genes are TRBV27 and TRBJ2-2, with 12 bases identical to TRBD1. Germline V gene data show CDR1 as MNHEY and CDR2 as SMNVEV (reference sequence). V shed 0 bases, J shed 7 bases, and the junction held 18 bases outside the gene matches. The CDR3 has 21 amino acids. CDR3: CASSLSRDRGRWASGSGELFF. CDR3 bases: TGTGCCAGCAGTTTATCGAGGGACAGGGGGCGTTGGGCTAGCGGGAGCGGGGAGCTGTTTTTT.

The rearrangement uses TRBV7-9 and TRBJ2-3; the match to TRBD2 covers 10 bases. Germline CDR1 and CDR2: SEHNR and FQNEAQ (reference sequence). V dropped 4 bases and J dropped 4; count of bases not matched to a gene: 8. The CDR3 loop spans 16 amino acids. For the CDR3, the DNA is TGTGCCAGCAGCTCTACTAGCGGGATCGGCCCAGATACGCAGTATTTT. Translated: CASSSTSGIGPDTQYF.

This rearrangement joins TRBV14 to TRBJ2-7, with 11 bases that match TRBD2. V was pared by 3 bases and J by 4 bases, with 8 bases of the junction left unmatched. Germline V lookup: CDR1 SGHDN, CDR2 FVKESK. The CDR3 runs 16 residues. The CDR3 loop reads CASSHPSSGRPYEQYF. Written as DNA, the CDR3 is TGTGCCAGCAGCCACCCCTCTAGCGGGAGGCCGTACGAGCAGTACTTC.

The chain links TRBV30 to TRBJ2-1; 9 bases are a match to TRBD2. V trimming: 1 base; J trimming: 1 base; junction bases outside the gene matches: 5. CDR1 is GTSNPN and CDR2 is SVGIG in the germline V gene (reference sequence). This CDR3 is built from 16 residues. For the CDR3, the DNA is TGTGCCTGGAGTGGGGAAACTAGCGGGTCCTACAATGAGCAGTTCTTC. Protein: CAWSGETSGSYNEQFF.